One and the same sample provided the 21 T cell receptor beta chains below, sequenced in a study of tumor-infiltrating lymphocytes in primary liver carcinoma. Priming with a constant-region primer yielded TCR beta cDNA from 400 to 500 ng total RNA. Library construction for TCR beta comprised three nested multiplex PCR rounds performed with slightly modified ARM-PCR. PCR rounds one and two used TRBV1-TRBV30 forward primers with a C-beta reverse primer for 10 cycles each. Each CDR3 protein is one row after TCRdb ran MiXCR on the multiplex PCR reads. The data show some 110,000 distinct CDR3 sequences, approximately 80% seen once. Between roughly 18 and 30 mg of unsorted bulk tissue served as the source from which RNA and DNA were co-extracted. Sequenced sample: liver tumor tissue from sampling region 3. Described subset: tumor region T3, left-lateral pole. These receptors were taken from a man aged 35-49 years with primary liver carcinoma and hepatitis B virus infection.

In this sample, this clonotype turned up once. One end of the junction varies from germline; a read error may be responsible. The chain couples TRBV11-1 to TRBJ2-2; tentatively, D is TRBD1 (6 bases). This CDR3 contains 12 residues. Germline V gene data show CDR1 as SGHAT and CDR2 as FQDESV (reference sequence). The CDR3 nucleotides read TGTGCCAACAGCTTTTGGGACACCGGGGAGCTGTTT. It encodes CANSFWDTGELF.

Note on this clonotype: This CDR3 is missing its conserved last phenylalanine or tryptophan, likely due to a read error. J is TRBJ1-4 and V is TRBV28, with 10 bases lining up with TRBD1. CDR1 and CDR2 (germline): MDHEN, SYDVKM. The J segment lost 10 bases and the V segment lost 5 bases, leaving 16 bases of the junction unmatched. The CDR3 sequence is 17 residues long. The CDR3 here is CASSHRDRGPAIIKLFL. The CDR3 coding sequence is TGTGCCAGCAGTCACCGGGACAGGGGTCCTGCTATCATAAAACTGTTTCTT.

With respect to this clonotype: Germline is not matched at one junction end, which may reflect a read error. The V and J genes are TRBV29-1 and TRBJ2-2; 11 positions agree with TRBD2. This CDR3 has 14 residues. Germline CDR1 and CDR2: SQVTM and ANQGSEA. CDR3 loop: CSVEGTSGTGELFF. CDR3 bases: TGTAGCGTTGAAGGGACTAGCGGCACCGGGGAGCTGTTTTTT.

The chain joins TRBV10-3 to TRBJ2-5; a possible D gene is TRBD1 (6 bases). CDR3 length: 16 amino acids. Germline CDR1 and CDR2: ENHRY and SYGVKD. Between the trimmed V and J ends, which lost 10 bases and 4 bases, there was a span of 25 bases. The CDR3 sequence: CATGLEQGVLGETQYF. The DNA of the CDR3 is TGTGCCACGGGGCTAGAACAGGGAGTCTTGGGAGAGACCCAGTACTTC.

This clonotype was detected many times. The CDR3 here is CASSQDQEREQYF. The CDR3 DNA sequence: TGTGCCAGCAGCCAAGATCAGGAACGGGAGCAGTACTTC. The chain uses TRBV14 and TRBJ2-7; no clear D. V was cut by 0 bases and J by 7 bases, with 10 bases left in between. CDR3 length: 13 residues. Germline V CDR1 and CDR2: SGHDN, FVKESK.

Note on this clonotype: Its ends do not fully match the called genes, so a read error is possible. V gene TRBV6-6 combines with J gene TRBJ2-1; the match to TRBD1 covers 9 bases. Germline V CDR1 and CDR2: MNHNY, SVGAGI (reference sequence). CDR3 length: 17 amino acids. The chain's CDR3 is CTSSCSVGQGIHNEQFF. The CDR3 DNA sequence: TGTACCAGCAGTTGCTCGGTGGGACAGGGCATACACAATGAACAGTTCTTC.

Concerning this clonotype itself: The conserved phenylalanine or tryptophan is not found at the CDR3 terminus, so this likely reflects a read error. The V call is TRBV30, the J call TRBJ1-3; D is unclear. Trimming pared 3 bases from V and 2 bases from J, leaving 14 bases between. This CDR3 is 15 amino acids long. Germline lookup yields CDR1 GTSNPN and CDR2 SVGIG (reference sequence). As DNA, the CDR3 is TGTGCCTGGAGCTCTGGTCCTGGCGCTGGAAACACCATATATTCT. This encodes CAWSSGPGAGNTIYS.

A remark on this clonotype: The junction does not match germline at one end; this may be a read error. The chain is built from TRBV2 and TRBJ2-3, with a tentative D call TRBD2 (6 bases). Germline V gene lookup returns CDR1 SNHLY and CDR2 FYNNEI. CDR3 length: 13 amino acids. In nucleotides, the CDR3 is TGTGTCAGTTCTAGCGCGATGGGGGATACGAAGTATTTT. This encodes CVSSSAMGDTKYF.

As concerns this clonotype: A junction boundary mismatches the germline segment, possibly from a read error. The chain links TRBV10-3 to TRBJ1-2; D might be TRBD1 (5 bases). The CDR3 contains 13 residues. Per germline, CDR1 ENHRY and CDR2 SYGVKD. The CDR3 loop reads CAISGGSITGCTF. CDR3 nucleotide sequence: TGTGCCATCAGTGGGGGCAGCATAACTGGCTGCACCTTC.

To note about this clonotype: The conserved closing phenylalanine or tryptophan is absent in this CDR3, likely reflecting a read error. The limits of the CDR3 on the DNA are not certain, so only TCRdb's listed CDR3 is given. The gene calls are TRBV6-6 and TRBJ2-7; the listed D gene, TRBD1, was not tested against the DNA. Germline V lookup: CDR1 MNHNY, CDR2 SVGAGI (reference sequence). The CDR3 numbers 16 amino acids, ends counted. CDR3 protein: CTSSHSPGRSSYEQCL.

This clonotype appeared once. This chain connects TRBV4-1 to TRBJ2-3; maybe TRBD2 (6 bases). From germline, CDR1 is MGHRA and CDR2 YSYEKL. Trimming took off 10 bases at V and 0 bases at J, with 20 bases between the two ends. CDR3 length equals 16 residues. In nucleotides, the CDR3 is TGCGCCAACGGCCAGACGGGGACTGGCAGCACAGATACGCAGTATTTT. The encoded protein is CANGQTGTGSTDTQYF.

Comments on this clonotype: Relative to the germline gene, one junction end is altered; a read error may explain this. CDR3 sequence reads: CVSSVGPLWGQYF. For the CDR3, the DNA is TGTGTCAGCAGCGTAGGACCCCTTTGGGGGCAGTACTTC. V and J are TRBV5-4 and TRBJ2-7; D is unclear. The CDR3 totals 13 residues. Germline V gives CDR1 SGHNT, CDR2 YYREEE (reference sequence).

The table lists this clonotype with many counts. The chain recombines TRBV18 with TRBJ2-1; D remains ambiguous. Germline CDR1 is KGHSH and CDR2 is LQKENI. There are 13 residues in the CDR3. Trimming shortened V by 3 bases and J by 6 bases, and 9 bases separated the two germline ends. CDR3 region: CASSPFDRNEQFF. The CDR3 region has the DNA TGTGCCAGCTCACCCTTCGACCGCAATGAGCAGTTCTTC.

The table lists this clonotype with a count of one. This sequence may be a read error, since a much larger clone differs from it by one base. The CDR3 DNA sequence: TGCGCCAGCGACGAAGGGGGCGGAAACTCCTACGAGCAGTACTTC. It codes for CASDEGGGNSYEQYF. V and J are TRBV5-1 and TRBJ2-7, with TRBD1 identical over 7 bases. Germline assignment: CDR1 SGHRS and CDR2 YFSETQ. This CDR3 contains 15 residues. Trimming cost V 7 bases and J 0 bases; bases outside gene matches: 10.

Note on this clonotype: A read error may account for a junction end that differs from germline. The chain's CDR3 is CANSLVSLAGRGETQYF. As DNA, the CDR3 is TGTGCCAACAGCTTAGTCAGCCTAGCGGGAAGGGGAGAGACCCAGTACTTC. V gene TRBV7-8 combines with J gene TRBJ2-5; 9 nucleotides agree with TRBD2. Germline CDR1 is SGHVS and CDR2 is FQNEAQ. This CDR3 region has 17 residues.

This chain links TRBV10-3 with TRBJ2-1; 10 bases are shared with TRBD2. The V gene end was trimmed by 5 bases and the J gene end by 4 bases; junction bases not matched to a gene: 8. The CDR3 runs 16 residues. Germline assignment: CDR1 ENHRY and CDR2 SYGVKD. The CDR3 sequence is CAISNVLAGEYNEQFF. The DNA for the CDR3 is TGTGCCATCAGTAATGTGCTAGCGGGAGAGTACAATGAGCAGTTCTTC.

Notes on this clonotype: Here the CDR3 omits its conserved ending phenylalanine or tryptophan, so a read error is the likely source. The DNA is left out, because the CDR3 cannot be placed on it with certainty; the CDR3 is given as TCRdb lists it. The rearrangement links TRBV5-1 to TRBJ2-2; the table names TRBD2, a call not compared with the DNA. The CDR3 has 16 residues if both end residues are counted. CDR1 SGHRS and CDR2 YFSETQ come from the germline V gene. The CDR3 reads CASSLSPSTDTGELFL.

This rearrangement joins TRBV29-1 to TRBJ2-1; 7 nucleotides line up with TRBD2. The germline V gene has CDR1 SQVTM and CDR2 ANQGSEA. The CDR3 loop spans 14 amino acids. V lost 2 bases and J lost 3; bases outside the gene matches: 4. CDR3 sequence reads: CSVESSGIYNEQFF. CDR3 sequence (DNA): TGCAGCGTTGAATCTAGCGGCATCTACAATGAGCAGTTCTTC.

About this clonotype itself: A junction boundary mismatches the germline segment, possibly from a read error. The V and J genes are TRBV4-2 and TRBJ2-5; either TRBD1 or TRBD2 may supply D (5 bases each). The CDR3 has 15 amino acids. Germline V gives CDR1 LGHNA, CDR2 YNFKEQ. The CDR3 here is CASSQVGPHGETQNF. The CDR3 DNA is TGTGCCAGCAGCCAAGTGGGGCCCCATGGGGAGACCCAGAACTTC.

The V call is TRBV5-4, the J call TRBJ2-1; D ambiguous. This CDR3 has 15 amino acids. Deletions cut 2 bases from V and 6 bases from J, with 15 bases between. Looked up from germline, CDR1 is SGHNT and CDR2 is YYREEE (reference sequence). In nucleotides, the CDR3 is TGTGCCAGCAGCTTTCCACAGTTGAGGAGCAATGAGCAGTTCTTC. Its protein is CASSFPQLRSNEQFF.

On this clonotype itself: A junction boundary mismatches the germline segment, possibly from a read error. J is TRBJ1-1 and V is TRBV7-9; TRBD1 aligns across 8 bases. The CDR3 is made up of 13 amino acids. Germline V lookup: CDR1 SEHNR, CDR2 FQNEAQ (reference sequence). Written as DNA, the CDR3 is TGTGCTAGCAGCTTGACAGGGGAGACTGAAGCTTTCTTT. It yields the protein CASSLTGETEAFF.